This TCR beta chain was found in a study of blood T cell repertoires in COVID-19. TCRdb keeps only in-frame clones here, not all; method: immunoSEQ multiplex PCR. The table has more than 90,000 clones, around 85% seen once. Per germline, CDR1 SGHDT and CDR2 YYEEEE. The CDR3 length is 14 residues. V gave up 1 base and J gave up 6 bases; unmatched junction bases: 3. This TCR came from a man aged 50 or older with acute or convalescent COVID-19. The genes are TRBV5-6 and TRBJ2-3, with TRBD2 identical over 9 bases. The specimen sequenced was peripheral blood. The CDR3 loop reads CASSLNLAGDTQYF. The CDR3 DNA reads TGTGCCAGCAGCTTGAATCTAGCGGGGGATACGCAGTATTTT.